This TCR beta chain was profiled in a study of identical twins. Study results and limitations: Cord blood's abundant beta clonotypes had fewer insertions, unlike memory repertoires.

TCRdb redid the calling of the 5' RACE reads with MiXCR, one entry per CDR3 protein. The table includes 1,800,000 or so distinct CDR3 sequences, around 29% detected once. About this clonotype itself: No antigen is known for it.

Per germline, CDR1 SGHAT and CDR2 FQNNGV. V shed 6 bases and J shed 5 bases, with 13 bases lying between them. This CDR3 contains 13 residues. The specimen sequenced was cord blood. The origin of this receptor is a newborn girl in good health. The J gene is TRBJ1-2, the V gene TRBV11-2; D may be TRBD1 (6 bases). CDR3 DNA: TGTGCCAGCAGGAGTTGGGGGCATTATGGCTACACCTTC. Residues: CASRSWGHYGYTF.